The clone carrying this TCR beta chain was detected a few times. What it binds is not known. Regions amplified from RNA transcripts were the TCR beta CDR3 regions. The HTBI set primed first-round TCR CDR3 RT-PCR. TCRdb reprocessed the multiplex PCR reads via MiXCR and lists one record per CDR3 protein. Of 480,000 or so distinct CDR3 sequences listed, 40% to 50% were seen once; the top ten hold 35% to 50%. This specimen comes from a study of T cells in Graves' hyperthyroidism and ophthalmopathy. Study-wide points: Blood also contained most expanded thyroid clonotypes above 0.001.

J was trimmed by 5 bases and V by 4 bases; bases with no gene match: 16. This CDR3 comprises 17 residues. Germline CDR1 is SGHRS and CDR2 is YFSETQ. This TCR came from an adult woman with Graves' disease, either hyperthyroidism or ophthalmopathy (not recorded which). The specimen was peripheral blood or thyroid tissue (not recorded which). The genes are TRBV5-1 and TRBJ1-2; 8 bases map to TRBD1. CDR3 loop: CASSLDWRTGRDYGYTF. CDR3 in DNA: TGCGCCAGCAGCCTCGATTGGAGGACAGGGCGGGATTATGGCTACACCTTC.